This T cell receptor (beta chain) appears in the sequencing data of a study of cytomegalovirus exposure and HLA in healthy donors. Study-level points and caveats: With further analysis later on, most CMV-associated TCR beta chains appeared HLA-restricted. A later analysis showed that HLA-associated TCR beta chains had undergone more clonal expansion than equally common others.

In regard to this clone: Its matching antigen is unknown.

Samples came from healthy bone marrow donors. Germline CDR1 reads SGHRS; CDR2 reads YFSETQ. The trim removed 4 bases at V and 7 bases at J, leaving 10 bases unmatched. The CDR3 runs to 15 residues. PCR employed 60 Vbeta and 13 Jbeta primers. Only in-frame clones appear in the TCRdb table, and some are missing; sequencing was by immunoSEQ multiplex PCR. The sample lists 96,000 or so clones, 65% to 75% occurring once. This chain uses TRBV5-1 with TRBJ1-4; 7 positions match TRBD1. The clonotype was recovered from a woman aged 70-85 years in good health and CMV-seropositive. Specimen: PBMCs. CDR3 protein: CASSVGQVGGEKLFF. The DNA for the CDR3 is TGCGCCAGCAGCGTCGGACAGGTCGGGGGTGAAAAACTGTTTTTT.